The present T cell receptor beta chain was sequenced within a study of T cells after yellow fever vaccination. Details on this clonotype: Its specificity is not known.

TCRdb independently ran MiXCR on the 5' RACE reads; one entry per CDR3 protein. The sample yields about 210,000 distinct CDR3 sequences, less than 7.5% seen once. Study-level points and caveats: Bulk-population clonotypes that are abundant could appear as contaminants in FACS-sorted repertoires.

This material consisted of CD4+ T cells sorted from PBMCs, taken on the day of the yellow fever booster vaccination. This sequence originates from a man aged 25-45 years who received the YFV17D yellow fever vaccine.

The CDR3 is CASSRLRASSDTQYF. The CDR3 DNA reads TGTGCCAGCTCACGGCTAAGGGCTTCTTCAGATACGCAGTATTTT. V is TRBV18 and J is TRBJ2-3; no firm D call. The germline CDR1 and CDR2 sequences are KGHSH and LQKENI. V dropped 4 bases and J dropped 4 bases, with 15 bases sitting between them. This CDR3 has 15 amino acids.